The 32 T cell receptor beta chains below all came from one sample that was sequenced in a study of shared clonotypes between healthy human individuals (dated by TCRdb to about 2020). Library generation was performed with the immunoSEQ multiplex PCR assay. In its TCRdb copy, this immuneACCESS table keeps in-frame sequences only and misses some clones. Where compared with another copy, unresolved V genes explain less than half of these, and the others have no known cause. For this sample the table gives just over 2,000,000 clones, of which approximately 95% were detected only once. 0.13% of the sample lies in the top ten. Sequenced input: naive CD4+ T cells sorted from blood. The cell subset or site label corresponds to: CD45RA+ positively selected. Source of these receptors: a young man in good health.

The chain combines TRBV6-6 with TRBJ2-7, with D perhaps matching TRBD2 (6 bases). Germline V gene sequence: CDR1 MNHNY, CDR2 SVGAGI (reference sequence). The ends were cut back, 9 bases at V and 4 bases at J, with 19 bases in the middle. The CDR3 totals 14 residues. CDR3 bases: TGTGCCAGTGGGGTCGGGGGTGGCAGGTACGAGCAGTACTTC. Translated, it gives CASGVGGGRYEQYF.

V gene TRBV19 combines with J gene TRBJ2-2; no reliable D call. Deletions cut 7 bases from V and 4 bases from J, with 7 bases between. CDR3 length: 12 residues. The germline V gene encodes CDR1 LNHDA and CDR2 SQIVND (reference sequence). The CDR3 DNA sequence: TGTGCCAGTAACAGTGCCACCGGGGAGCTGTTTTTT. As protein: CASNSATGELFF.

The CDR3: CASSLIGAVNEQFF. The CDR3 nucleotides read TGCGCCAGCAGCTTGATCGGGGCGGTCAATGAGCAGTTCTTC. The V call is TRBV5-1, the J call TRBJ2-1, with D perhaps assigned TRBD1 or TRBD2 (5 bases each). With 1 base removed from V and 6 bases from J, the gap between germline ends came to 11 bases. There are 14 residues in the CDR3. Germline V gives CDR1 SGHRS, CDR2 YFSETQ.

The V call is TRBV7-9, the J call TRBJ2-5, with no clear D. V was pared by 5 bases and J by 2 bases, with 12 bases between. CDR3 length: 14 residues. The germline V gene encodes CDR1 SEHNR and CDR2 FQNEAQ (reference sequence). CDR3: CASSQSSTQETQYF. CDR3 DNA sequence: TGTGCCAGCAGCCAAAGCTCTACACAAGAGACCCAGTACTTC.

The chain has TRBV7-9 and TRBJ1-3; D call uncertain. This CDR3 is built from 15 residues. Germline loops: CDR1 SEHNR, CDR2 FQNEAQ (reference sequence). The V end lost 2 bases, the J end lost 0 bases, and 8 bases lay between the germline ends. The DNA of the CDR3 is TGTGCCAGCAGCTTAATGGGGAGCTCTGGAAACACCATATATTTT. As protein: CASSLMGSSGNTIYF.

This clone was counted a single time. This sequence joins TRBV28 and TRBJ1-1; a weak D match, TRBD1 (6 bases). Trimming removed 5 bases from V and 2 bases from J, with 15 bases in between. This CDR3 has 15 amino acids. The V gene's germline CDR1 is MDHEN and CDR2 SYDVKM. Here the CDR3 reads CASSRGKLGNTEAFF. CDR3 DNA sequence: TGTGCCAGCAGTAGGGGGAAGTTAGGCAACACTGAAGCTTTCTTT.

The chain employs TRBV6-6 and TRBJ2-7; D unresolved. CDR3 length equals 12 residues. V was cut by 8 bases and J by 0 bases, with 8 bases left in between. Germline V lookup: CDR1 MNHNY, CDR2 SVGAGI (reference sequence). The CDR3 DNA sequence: TGTGCCAGCGGCCTGAGCTCCTACGAGCAGTACTTC. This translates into CASGLSSYEQYF.

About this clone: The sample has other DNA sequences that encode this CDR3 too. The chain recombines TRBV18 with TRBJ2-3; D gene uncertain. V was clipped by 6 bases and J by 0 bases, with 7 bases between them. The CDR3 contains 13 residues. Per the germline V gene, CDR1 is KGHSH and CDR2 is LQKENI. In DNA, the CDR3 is TGTGCCAGCTCCCCCGGGAGCACAGATACGCAGTATTTT. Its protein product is CASSPGSTDTQYF.

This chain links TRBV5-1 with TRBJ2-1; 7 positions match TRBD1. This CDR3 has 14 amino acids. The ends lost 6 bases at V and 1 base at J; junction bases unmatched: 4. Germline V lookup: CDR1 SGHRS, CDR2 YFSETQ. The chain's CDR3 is CASNQGQSYNEQFF. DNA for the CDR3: TGCGCCAGCAATCAGGGACAGTCCTACAATGAGCAGTTCTTC.

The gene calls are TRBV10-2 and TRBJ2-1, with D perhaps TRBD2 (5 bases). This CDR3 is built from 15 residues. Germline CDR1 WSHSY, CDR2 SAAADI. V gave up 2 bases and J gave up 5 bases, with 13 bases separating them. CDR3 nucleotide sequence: TGCGCCAGCAGTGAGCTGGAGGACCTGAACAATGAGCAGTTCTTC. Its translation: CASSELEDLNNEQFF.

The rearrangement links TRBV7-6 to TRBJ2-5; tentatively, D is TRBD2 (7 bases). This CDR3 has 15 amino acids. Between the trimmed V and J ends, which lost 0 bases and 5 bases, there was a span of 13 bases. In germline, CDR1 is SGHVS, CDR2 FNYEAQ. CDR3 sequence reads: CASSLAAGAGETQYF. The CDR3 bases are TGTGCCAGCAGCTTAGCCGCGGGGGCGGGGGAGACCCAGTACTTC.

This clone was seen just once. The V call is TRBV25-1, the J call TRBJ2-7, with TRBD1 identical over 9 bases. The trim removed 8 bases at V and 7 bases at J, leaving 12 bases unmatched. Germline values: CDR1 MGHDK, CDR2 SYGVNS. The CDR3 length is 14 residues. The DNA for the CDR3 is TGTGCCAGCGCCAAACAGGGGGCGAGGCGGGAGCAGTACTTC. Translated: CASAKQGARREQYF.

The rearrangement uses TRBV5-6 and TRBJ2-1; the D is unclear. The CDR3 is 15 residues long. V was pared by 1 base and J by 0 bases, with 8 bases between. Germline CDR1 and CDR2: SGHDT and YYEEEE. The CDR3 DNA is TGTGCCAGCAGCTTGCCGGCCCGCTCCTACAATGAGCAGTTCTTC. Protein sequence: CASSLPARSYNEQFF.

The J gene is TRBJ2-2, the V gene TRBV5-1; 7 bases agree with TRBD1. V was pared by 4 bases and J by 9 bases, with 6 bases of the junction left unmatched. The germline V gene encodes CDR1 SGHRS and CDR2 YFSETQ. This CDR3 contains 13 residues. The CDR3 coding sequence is TGCGCCAGCAGCGGTACAGGGGCCCGGGAGCTGTTTTTT. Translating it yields CASSGTGARELFF.

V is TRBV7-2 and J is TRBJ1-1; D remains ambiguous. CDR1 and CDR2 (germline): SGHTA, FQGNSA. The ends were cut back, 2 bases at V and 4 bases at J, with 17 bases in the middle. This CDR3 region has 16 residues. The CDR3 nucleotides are TGTGCCAGCAGCTTAAGGGCTTCGCCCGGAGGCACTGAAGCTTTCTTT. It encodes CASSLRASPGGTEAFF. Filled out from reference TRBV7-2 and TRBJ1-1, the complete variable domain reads GAGVSQSPSNKVTEKGKDVELRCDPISGHTALYWYRQSLGQGLEFLIYFQGNSAPDKSGLPSDRFSAERTGGSVSTLTIQRTQQEDSAVYLCASSLRASPGGTEAFFGQGTRLTVV.

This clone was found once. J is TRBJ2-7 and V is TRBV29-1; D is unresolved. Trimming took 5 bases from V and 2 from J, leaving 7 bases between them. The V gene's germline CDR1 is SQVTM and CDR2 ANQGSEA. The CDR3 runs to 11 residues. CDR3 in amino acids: CSVPPAYEQYF. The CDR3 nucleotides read TGCAGCGTTCCCCCGGCCTACGAGCAGTACTTC.

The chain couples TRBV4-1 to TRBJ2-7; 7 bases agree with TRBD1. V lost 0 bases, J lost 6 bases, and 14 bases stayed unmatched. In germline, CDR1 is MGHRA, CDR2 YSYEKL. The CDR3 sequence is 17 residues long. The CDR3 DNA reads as TGCGCCAGCAGCCAAGATGGCGGACAGGCGATCTCTCGCGAGCAGTACTTC. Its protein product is CASSQDGGQAISREQYF.

CDR3 protein: CSASPSGVGEQFF. The CDR3 nucleotides read TGCAGCGCCTCACCTTCAGGGGTAGGTGAGCAGTTCTTC. The genes are TRBV29-1 and TRBJ2-1, with D possibly matching TRBD1 (6 bases). CDR3 length: 13 residues. V gave up 7 bases and J gave up 9 bases, with 19 bases separating them. Germline V gene sequence: CDR1 SQVTM, CDR2 ANQGSEA.

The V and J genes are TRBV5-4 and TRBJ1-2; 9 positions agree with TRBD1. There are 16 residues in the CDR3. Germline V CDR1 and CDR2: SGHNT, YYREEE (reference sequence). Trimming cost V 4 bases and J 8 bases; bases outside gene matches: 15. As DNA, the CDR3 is TGTGCCAGCAGCCATTCTTCGGGACAGGGTGGTGGAGGCTACACCTTC. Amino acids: CASSHSSGQGGGGYTF.

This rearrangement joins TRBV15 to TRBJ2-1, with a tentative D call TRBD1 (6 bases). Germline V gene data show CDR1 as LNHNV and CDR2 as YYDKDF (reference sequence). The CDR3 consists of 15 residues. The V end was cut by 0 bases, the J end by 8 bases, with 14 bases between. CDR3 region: CATSREIQGSHEQFF. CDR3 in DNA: TGTGCCACCAGCAGAGAGATCCAGGGGTCCCATGAGCAGTTCTTC.

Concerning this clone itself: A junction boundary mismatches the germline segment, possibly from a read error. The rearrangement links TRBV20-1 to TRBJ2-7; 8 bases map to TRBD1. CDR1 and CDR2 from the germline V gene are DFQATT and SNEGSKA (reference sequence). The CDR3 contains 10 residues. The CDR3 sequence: CSALRDRPIF. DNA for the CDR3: TGCAGTGCTCTCCGGGACAGGCCTATCTTC.

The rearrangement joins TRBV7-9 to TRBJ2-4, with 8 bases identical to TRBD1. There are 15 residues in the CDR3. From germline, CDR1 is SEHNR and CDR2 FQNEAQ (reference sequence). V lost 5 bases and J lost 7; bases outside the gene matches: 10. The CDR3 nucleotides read TGTGCCAGCAGCCTTTTTGGACAGGGTACGAACATTCAGTACTTC. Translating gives CASSLFGQGTNIQYF.

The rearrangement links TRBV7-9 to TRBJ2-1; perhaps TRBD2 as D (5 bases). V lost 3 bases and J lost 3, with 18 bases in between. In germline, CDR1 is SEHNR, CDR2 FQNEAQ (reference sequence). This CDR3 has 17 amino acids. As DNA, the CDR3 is TGTGCCAGCAGCTTCTTCTTCTTGGGCGGGCGCTACAATGAGCAGTTCTTC. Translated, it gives CASSFFFLGGRYNEQFF.

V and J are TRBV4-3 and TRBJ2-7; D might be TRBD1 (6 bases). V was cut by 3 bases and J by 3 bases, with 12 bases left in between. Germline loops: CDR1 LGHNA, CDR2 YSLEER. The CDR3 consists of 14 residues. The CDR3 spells CASSQSRGGYEQYF. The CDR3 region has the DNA TGCGCCAGCAGCCAGAGCCGAGGGGGCTACGAGCAGTACTTC.

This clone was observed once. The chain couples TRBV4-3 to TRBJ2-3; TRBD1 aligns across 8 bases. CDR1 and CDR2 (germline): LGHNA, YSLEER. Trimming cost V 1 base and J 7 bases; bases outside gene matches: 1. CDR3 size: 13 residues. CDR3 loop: CASSQGQGNTQYF. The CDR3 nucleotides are TGCGCCAGCAGCCAAGGACAGGGGAATACGCAGTATTTT.

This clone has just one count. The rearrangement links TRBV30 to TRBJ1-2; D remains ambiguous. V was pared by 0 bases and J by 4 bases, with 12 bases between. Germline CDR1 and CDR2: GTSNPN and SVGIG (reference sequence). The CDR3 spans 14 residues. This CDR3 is CAWSVRSSVYGYTF. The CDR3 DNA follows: TGTGCCTGGAGTGTACGGTCATCGGTCTATGGCTACACCTTC. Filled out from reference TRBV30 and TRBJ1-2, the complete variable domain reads SQTIHQWPATLVQPVGSPLSLECTVEGTSNPNLYWYRQAAGRGLQLLFYSVGIGQISSEVPQNLSASRPQDRQFILSSKKLLLSDSGFYLCAWSVRSSVYGYTFGSGTRLTVV.

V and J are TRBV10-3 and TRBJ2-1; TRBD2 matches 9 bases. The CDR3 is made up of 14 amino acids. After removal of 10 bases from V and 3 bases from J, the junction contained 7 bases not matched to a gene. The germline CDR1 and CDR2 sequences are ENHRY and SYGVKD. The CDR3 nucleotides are TGTGCCACGATAGCGGGGGATTACTACAATGAGCAGTTCTTC. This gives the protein CATIAGDYYNEQFF.

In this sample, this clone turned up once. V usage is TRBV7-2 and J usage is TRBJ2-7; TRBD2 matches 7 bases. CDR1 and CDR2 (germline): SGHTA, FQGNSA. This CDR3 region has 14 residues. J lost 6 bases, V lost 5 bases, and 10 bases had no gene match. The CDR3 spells CASSPRTSVGEQYF. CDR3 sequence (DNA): TGTGCCAGCAGCCCCAGGACTAGTGTGGGCGAGCAGTACTTC.

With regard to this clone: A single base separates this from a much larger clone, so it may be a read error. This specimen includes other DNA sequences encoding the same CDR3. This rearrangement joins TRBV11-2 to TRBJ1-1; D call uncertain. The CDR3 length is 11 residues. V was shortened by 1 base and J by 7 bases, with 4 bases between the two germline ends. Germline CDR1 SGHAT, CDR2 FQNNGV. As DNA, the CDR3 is TGTGCCAGCAGCTTAGTAAGTGAAGCTTTCTTT. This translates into CASSLVSEAFF.

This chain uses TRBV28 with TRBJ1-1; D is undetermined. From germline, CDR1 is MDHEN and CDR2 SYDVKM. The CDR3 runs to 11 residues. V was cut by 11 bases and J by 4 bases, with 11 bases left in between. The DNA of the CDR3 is TGTGCCGGAGCCCTCGGCACTGAAGCTTTCTTT. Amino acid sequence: CAGALGTEAFF.

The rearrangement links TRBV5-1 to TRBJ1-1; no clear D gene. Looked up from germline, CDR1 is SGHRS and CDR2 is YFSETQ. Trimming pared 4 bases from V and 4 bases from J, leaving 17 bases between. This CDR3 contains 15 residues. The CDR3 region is CASSAHGPPSTEAFF. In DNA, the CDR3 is TGCGCCAGCAGCGCGCACGGGCCCCCCTCCACTGAAGCTTTCTTT.

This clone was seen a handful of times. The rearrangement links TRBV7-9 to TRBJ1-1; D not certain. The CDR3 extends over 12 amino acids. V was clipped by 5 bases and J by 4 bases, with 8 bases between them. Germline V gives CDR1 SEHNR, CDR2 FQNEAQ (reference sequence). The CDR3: CASSPAGTEAFF. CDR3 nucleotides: TGTGCCAGCAGCCCGGCGGGCACTGAAGCTTTCTTT.